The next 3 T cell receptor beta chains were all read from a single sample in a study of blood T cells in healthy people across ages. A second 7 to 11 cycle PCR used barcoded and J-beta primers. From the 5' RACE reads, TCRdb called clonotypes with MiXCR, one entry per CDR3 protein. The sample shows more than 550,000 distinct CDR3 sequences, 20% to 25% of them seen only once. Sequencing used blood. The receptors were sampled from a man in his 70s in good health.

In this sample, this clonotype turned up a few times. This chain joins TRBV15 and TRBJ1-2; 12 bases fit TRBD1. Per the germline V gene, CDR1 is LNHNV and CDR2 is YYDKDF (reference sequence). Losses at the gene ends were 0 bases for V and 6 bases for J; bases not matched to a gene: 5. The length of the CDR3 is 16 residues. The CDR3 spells CATSRERGTGGHGYTF. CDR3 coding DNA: TGTGCCACCAGCAGAGAAAGAGGGACAGGGGGCCATGGCTACACCTTC.

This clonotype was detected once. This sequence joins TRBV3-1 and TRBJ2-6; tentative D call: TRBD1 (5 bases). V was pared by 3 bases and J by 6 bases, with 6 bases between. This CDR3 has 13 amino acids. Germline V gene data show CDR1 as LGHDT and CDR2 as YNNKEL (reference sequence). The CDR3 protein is CASSQTEANVLTF. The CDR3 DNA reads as TGTGCCAGCAGCCAGACAGAGGCCAACGTCCTGACTTTC.

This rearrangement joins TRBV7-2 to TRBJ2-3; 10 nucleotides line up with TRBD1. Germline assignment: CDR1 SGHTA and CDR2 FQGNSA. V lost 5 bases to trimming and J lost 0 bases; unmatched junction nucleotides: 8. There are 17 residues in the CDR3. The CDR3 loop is CASSTGTGAVSTDTQYF. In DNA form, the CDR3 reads TGTGCCAGCAGCACCGGGACAGGGGCCGTAAGCACAGATACGCAGTATTTT. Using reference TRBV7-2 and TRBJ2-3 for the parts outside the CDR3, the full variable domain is GAGVSQSPSNKVTEKGKDVELRCDPISGHTALYWYRQSLGQGLEFLIYFQGNSAPDKSGLPSDRFSAERTGGSVSTLTIQRTQQEDSAVYLCASSTGTGAVSTDTQYFGPGTRLTVL.